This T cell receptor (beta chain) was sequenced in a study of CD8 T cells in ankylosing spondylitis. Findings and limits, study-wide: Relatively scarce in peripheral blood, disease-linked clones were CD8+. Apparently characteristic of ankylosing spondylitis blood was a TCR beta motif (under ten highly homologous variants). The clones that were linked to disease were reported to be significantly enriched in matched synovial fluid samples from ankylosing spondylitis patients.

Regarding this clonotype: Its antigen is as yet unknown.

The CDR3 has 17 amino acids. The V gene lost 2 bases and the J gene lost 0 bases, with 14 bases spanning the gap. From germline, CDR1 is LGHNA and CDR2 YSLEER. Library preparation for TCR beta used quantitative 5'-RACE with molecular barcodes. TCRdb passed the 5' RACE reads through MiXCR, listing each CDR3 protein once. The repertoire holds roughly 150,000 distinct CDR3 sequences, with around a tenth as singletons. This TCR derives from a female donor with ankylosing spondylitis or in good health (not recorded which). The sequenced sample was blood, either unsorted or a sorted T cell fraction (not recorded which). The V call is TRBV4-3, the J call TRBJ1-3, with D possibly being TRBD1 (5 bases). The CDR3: CASSQSAQGTSGNTIYF. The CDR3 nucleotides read TGCGCCAGCAGCCAATCCGCCCAGGGTACCTCTGGAAACACCATATATTTT.